A single sample is the source of the 24 T cell receptor beta chains below, sequenced in a study of T cell repertoires in cytomegalovirus infection. TCRdb recomputed calls from the reads with MiXCR, one row per CDR3 protein. The table includes about 740,000 distinct CDR3 sequences, 35% detected once. Sample: PBMCs. Receptors were obtained from a human donor in good health (CMV status not recorded). Some clones in this sample may be carry-over from other donors' samples.

The gene calls are TRBV7-9 and TRBJ2-3; 8 bases align to TRBD1. Losses at the gene ends were 5 bases for V and 6 bases for J; bases not matched to a gene: 16. The CDR3 is 17 amino acids. In germline, CDR1 is SEHNR, CDR2 FQNEAQ (reference sequence). The chain's CDR3 is CASSQDPGQGIFDTQYF. CDR3 in DNA: TGTGCCAGCAGCCAGGACCCCGGACAGGGAATATTTGATACGCAGTATTTT. The variable domain in full, with the rest retrieved from reference TRBV7-9 and TRBJ2-3, is DTGVSQNPRHKITKRGQNVTFRCDPISEHNRLYWYRQTLGQGPEFLTYFQNEAQLEKSRLLSDRFSAERPKGSFSTLEIQRTEQGDSAMYLCASSQDPGQGIFDTQYFGPGTRLTVL.

A word on this clonotype: In this CDR3 the conserved last residue, phenylalanine or tryptophan, is missing, so a read error is likely. The V gene is TRBV7-2, the J gene TRBJ2-5; TRBD1 might be the D (6 bases). Germline loops: CDR1 SGHTA, CDR2 FQGNSA. The V and J ends lost 5 bases and 2 bases respectively, with 30 bases between them. The CDR3 length is 20 residues. The chain's CDR3 is CASSRFTPRLVEGQQETQYL. DNA for the CDR3: TGTGCCAGCAGCCGATTTACCCCACGGCTGGTGGAAGGACAGCAAGAGACCCAGTACTTA.

The chain carries TRBV29-1 and TRBJ1-1, with D maybe TRBD1 (5 bases). V was pared by 5 bases and J by 2 bases, with 18 bases between. The germline V gene encodes CDR1 SQVTM and CDR2 ANQGSEA. This CDR3 is 15 amino acids long. DNA for the CDR3: TGCAGCGTTTCTGCCTTACAGGAAATTAACACTGAAGCTTTCTTT. This translates into CSVSALQEINTEAFF.

The V gene is TRBV2, the J gene TRBJ2-2; D may match TRBD1 or TRBD2 (5 bases each). V dropped 8 bases and J dropped 5 bases, with 12 bases sitting between them. Germline CDR1 SNHLY, CDR2 FYNNEI. This CDR3 contains 13 residues. CDR3 region: CASPGPLTGELFF. The CDR3, as DNA: TGTGCCAGCCCGGGACCTCTAACCGGGGAGCTGTTTTTT.

In its sample, this clonotype was seen a few times. The chain uses TRBV7-4 and TRBJ1-1, with a tentative D call TRBD1 (6 bases). This CDR3 contains 17 residues. Per the germline V gene, CDR1 is SGHVT and CDR2 is SQSDAQ. V gave up 5 bases and J gave up 3 bases, with 22 bases separating them. The CDR3 DNA sequence: TGTGCCAGCAGCCCGCCCCTCAGGGGCGGAAGAGACACTGAAGCTTTCTTT. Translation: CASSPPLRGGRDTEAFF.

The chain recombines TRBV7-9 with TRBJ1-6; TRBD1 might be the D (5 bases). The CDR3 has 15 amino acids. Trimming stripped 5 bases from V and 9 bases from J, with 17 bases between. Germline V CDR1 and CDR2: SEHNR, FQNEAQ (reference sequence). CDR3 in DNA: TGTGCCAGCAGCGGGGTTGAGGGGACCTTTTCACCCCTCCACTTT. This codes for CASSGVEGTFSPLHF.

This clonotype was observed a handful of times. This rearrangement joins TRBV10-3 to TRBJ1-2, with D unresolved. CDR1 and CDR2 (germline): ENHRY, SYGVKD. Trimming stripped 7 bases from V and 2 bases from J, with 11 bases between. The CDR3 totals 13 residues. CDR3 in DNA: TGTGCCATCACAGCAACTGTGAACTATGGCTACACCTTC. It is translated as CAITATVNYGYTF.

The CDR3 region has the DNA TGTGCCAGCAGTCTCTTCACAGAGACGGGCGAGCAGTACTTC. Its translation: CASSLFTETGEQYF. The genes are TRBV27 and TRBJ2-7; D gene uncertain. The CDR3 runs 14 residues. Per the germline V gene, CDR1 is MNHEY and CDR2 is SMNVEV (reference sequence). Between the trimmed V and J ends, which lost 5 bases and 6 bases, there was a span of 17 bases.

In DNA, the CDR3 is TGTGCCAGCAGCCTCGGGGGGGCCGAAGATACGCAGTATTTT. Amino acids: CASSLGGAEDTQYF. The rearrangement links TRBV3-1 to TRBJ2-3; 8 bases map to TRBD2. The trim removed 4 bases at V and 5 bases at J, leaving 5 bases unmatched. The CDR3 totals 14 residues. The germline V gene has CDR1 LGHDT and CDR2 YNNKEL (reference sequence).

This clonotype has ten or more counts. CDR3 sequence: CASSYPGGGETQYF. CDR3 in DNA: TGTGCCAGCAGTTACCCCGGGGGCGGGGAGACCCAGTACTTC. The chain combines TRBV28 with TRBJ2-5, with D possibly called TRBD1 or TRBD2 (6 bases each). The CDR3 is 14 amino acids. Germline values: CDR1 MDHEN, CDR2 SYDVKM. Trimming left V 4 bases short and J 5 bases short, with 14 bases between.

A note on this clonotype: The conserved phenylalanine or tryptophan is not found at the CDR3 terminus, so this likely reflects a read error. The chain couples TRBV7-2 to TRBJ2-7, with TRBD2 matching 8 bases. The CDR3 has 15 amino acids. Germline V gives CDR1 SGHTA, CDR2 FQGNSA. Trimming at V came to 4 bases and at J to 3 bases, leaving 8 bases not matched to a gene. The CDR3 here is CASSSVGGAGYEQYL. The DNA for the CDR3 is TGTGCCAGCAGCTCCGTCGGGGGGGCCGGCTACGAGCAGTACTTA.

The CDR3 nucleotides are TGTGCCAGCAGCGGGGGAGAGTTTGGCCAAAGGGAGGCAGATACGCAGTATTTT. Its protein is CASSGGEFGQREADTQYF. The chain links TRBV5-3 to TRBJ2-3; TRBD2 matches 8 bases. TRBV5-3 qualifies as an ORF whose function is uncertain. Trimming at V came to 8 bases and at J to 4 bases, leaving 21 bases not matched to a gene. CDR3 length: 18 residues.

This clonotype was counted between two and nine times. The genes are TRBV28 and TRBJ2-3; D is possibly TRBD2 (6 bases). The CDR3 extends over 20 amino acids. V lost 2 bases and J lost 4, with 28 bases in between. Germline V gene data show CDR1 as MDHEN and CDR2 as SYDVKM. CDR3 loop: CASSLRPFGPRWGVPDTQYF. The CDR3 bases are TGTGCCAGCAGTTTAAGGCCCTTCGGCCCCAGGTGGGGGGTCCCAGATACGCAGTATTTT. Based on the CDR3 plus reference TRBV28 and TRBJ2-3, the full variable domain is DVKVTQSSRYLVKRTGEKVFLECVQDMDHENMFWYRQDPGLGLRLIYFSYDVKMKEKGDIPEGYSVSREKKERFSLILESASTNQTSMYLCASSLRPFGPRWGVPDTQYFGPGTRLTVL.

The rearrangement joins TRBV6-5 to TRBJ1-1; TRBD1 matches at 7 bases. CDR3 length: 15 residues. The germline CDR1 and CDR2 sequences are MNHEY and SVGAGI. V was pared by 5 bases and J by 2 bases, with 8 bases of the junction left unmatched. The CDR3 reads CASSLDRSRNTEAFF. Written as DNA, the CDR3 is TGTGCCAGCAGTCTGGACAGGTCGAGAAACACTGAAGCTTTCTTT.

V and J are TRBV15 and TRBJ1-1; D is possibly TRBD1 (5 bases). The length of the CDR3 is 13 residues. Germline-derived CDR1 and CDR2 are LNHNV and YYDKDF (reference sequence). V was cut by 5 bases and J by 7 bases, with 14 bases left in between. Written as DNA, the CDR3 is TGTGCCACCAGCTTAGGGGTCGGCCGTGAAGCTTTCTTT. It is translated as CATSLGVGREAFF.

This clonotype was picked up many times. V gene TRBV7-2 combines with J gene TRBJ1-2; D might be TRBD1 (5 bases). Trimming shortened V by 3 bases and J by 6 bases, and 20 bases separated the two germline ends. This CDR3 contains 16 residues. Per germline, CDR1 SGHTA and CDR2 FQGNSA. This chain's CDR3 is CASSLPARGENNGYTF. CDR3 bases: TGTGCCAGCAGCTTGCCGGCGAGAGGGGAAAATAATGGCTACACCTTC.

The gene calls are TRBV28 and TRBJ1-2; D not certain. Germline V gene sequence: CDR1 MDHEN, CDR2 SYDVKM. V dropped 10 bases and J dropped 4 bases, with 19 bases sitting between them. The CDR3 length is 14 residues. CDR3: CATPTRAGSYGYTF. CDR3 DNA sequence: TGTGCCACCCCGACTCGGGCCGGGAGCTATGGCTACACCTTC.

V usage is TRBV7-9 and J usage is TRBJ2-5; TRBD1 or TRBD2 may be the D gene (5 bases each). Germline V gives CDR1 SEHNR, CDR2 FQNEAQ (reference sequence). V was cut by 5 bases and J by 4 bases, with 17 bases left in between. CDR3 length: 15 amino acids. CDR3 DNA: TGTGCCAGCAGCCCGCCCGTGGGGGTGGGAGAGACCCAGTACTTC. This sequence encodes CASSPPVGVGETQYF.

This clonotype was picked up many times. The chain carries TRBV27 and TRBJ1-2, with 8 bases that match TRBD1. Germline CDR1 reads MNHEY; CDR2 reads SMNVEV (reference sequence). The CDR3 length is 14 residues. Trimming took 3 bases from V and 8 from J; bases not matched to a gene: 8. The CDR3 protein is CASSFGGQGGGYTF. The CDR3 bases are TGTGCCAGCAGTTTTGGTGGACAGGGAGGCGGCTACACCTTC.

The genes are TRBV20-1 and TRBJ2-3, with 8 positions matching TRBD1. The V gene's germline CDR1 is DFQATT and CDR2 SNEGSKA (reference sequence). The J segment lost 5 bases and the V segment lost 1 base, leaving 5 bases of the junction unmatched. The CDR3 has 14 amino acids. As DNA, the CDR3 is TGCAGTGCTAGAGGGCAGGGGGCAGGAGATACGCAGTATTTT. Amino acids: CSARGQGAGDTQYF.

A remark on this clonotype: The conserved final phenylalanine or tryptophan is absent from the CDR3, which likely points to a read error. The rearrangement uses TRBV27 and TRBJ2-1, with a tentative D call TRBD2 (6 bases). Germline V gene lookup returns CDR1 MNHEY and CDR2 SMNVEV (reference sequence). The CDR3 has 12 residues. The CDR3 bases are TGTGCAAGCCTTAGCGGACCAACTGATCAGTTCTTA. It is translated as CASLSGPTDQFL.

The CDR3 bases are TGTGCCAGCAGACCTAAAGTCGTTGGGGCGGGGATATACAATGAGCAGTTCTTC. Protein: CASRPKVVGAGIYNEQFF. This chain joins TRBV27 and TRBJ2-1; tentative D call: TRBD2 (6 bases). This CDR3 comprises 18 residues. Trimming took 6 bases from V and 4 from J, leaving 25 bases between them. Per germline, CDR1 MNHEY and CDR2 SMNVEV (reference sequence).

The table lists this clonotype with many counts. The rearrangement links TRBV7-8 to TRBJ2-7; TRBD2 is a possible D gene (7 bases). The CDR3 loop spans 16 amino acids. V lost 5 bases and J lost 6, with 23 bases in between. Germline CDR1 is SGHVS and CDR2 is FQNEAQ. The CDR3 coding sequence is TGTGCCAGCAGCGCCCGGGCCGCGGGGGCGATATCCGAGCAGTACTTC. Amino acid sequence: CASSARAAGAISEQYF.

V gene TRBV11-3 combines with J gene TRBJ2-3; D may be TRBD2 (6 bases). CDR1 is SGHNT, CDR2 YENEEA, per germline. This CDR3 region has 16 residues. Trimming stripped 8 bases from V and 1 base from J, with 19 bases between. In DNA form, the CDR3 reads TGTGCCAGCTCCTCCGGGACTCTCATTGGCACAGATACGCAGTATTTT. Translation: CASSSGTLIGTDTQYF.